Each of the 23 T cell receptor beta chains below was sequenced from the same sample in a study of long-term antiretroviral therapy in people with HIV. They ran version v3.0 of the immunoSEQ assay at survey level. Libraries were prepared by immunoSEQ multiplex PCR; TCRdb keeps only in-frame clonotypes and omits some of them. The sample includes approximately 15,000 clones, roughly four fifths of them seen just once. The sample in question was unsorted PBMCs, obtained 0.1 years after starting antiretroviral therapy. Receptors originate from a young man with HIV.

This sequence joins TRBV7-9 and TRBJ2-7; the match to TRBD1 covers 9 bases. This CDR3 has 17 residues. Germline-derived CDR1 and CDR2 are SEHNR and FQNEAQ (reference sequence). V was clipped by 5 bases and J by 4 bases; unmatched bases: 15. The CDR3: CASSAANGGDREYEQYF. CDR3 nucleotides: TGTGCCAGCAGCGCAGCGAATGGAGGGGACAGGGAGTACGAGCAGTACTTC.

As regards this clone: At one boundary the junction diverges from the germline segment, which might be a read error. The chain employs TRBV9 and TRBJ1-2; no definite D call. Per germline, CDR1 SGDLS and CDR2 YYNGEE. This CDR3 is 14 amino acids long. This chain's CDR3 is CASSVGSVPYGCTF. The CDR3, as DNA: TGTGCCAGCAGCGTAGGCTCCGTACCATATGGCTGCACCTTC.

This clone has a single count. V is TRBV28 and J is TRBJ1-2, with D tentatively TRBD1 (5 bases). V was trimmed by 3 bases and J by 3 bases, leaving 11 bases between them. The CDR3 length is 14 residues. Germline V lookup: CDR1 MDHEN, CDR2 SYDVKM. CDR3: CASSFAGEYYGYTF. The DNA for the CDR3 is TGTGCCAGCAGTTTTGCGGGGGAATACTATGGCTACACCTTC.

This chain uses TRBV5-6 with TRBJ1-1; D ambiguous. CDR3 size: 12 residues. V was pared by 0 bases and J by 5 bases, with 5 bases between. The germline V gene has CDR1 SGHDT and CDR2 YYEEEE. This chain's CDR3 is CASSLEGTEAFF. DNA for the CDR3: TGTGCCAGCAGCTTGGAAGGGACTGAAGCTTTCTTT.

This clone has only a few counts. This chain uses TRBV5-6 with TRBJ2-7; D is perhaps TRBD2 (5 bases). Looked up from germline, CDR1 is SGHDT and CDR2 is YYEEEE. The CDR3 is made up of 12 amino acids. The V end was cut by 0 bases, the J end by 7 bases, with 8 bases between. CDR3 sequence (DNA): TGTGCCAGCAGCTTGGGAGGGAGTGAGCAGTACTTC. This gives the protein CASSLGGSEQYF.

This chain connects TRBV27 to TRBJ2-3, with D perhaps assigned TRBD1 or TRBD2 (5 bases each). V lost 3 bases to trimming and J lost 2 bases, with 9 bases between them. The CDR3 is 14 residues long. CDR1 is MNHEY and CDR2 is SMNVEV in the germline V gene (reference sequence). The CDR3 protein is CASSFWDDTDTQYF. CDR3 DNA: TGTGCCAGCAGTTTTTGGGACGACACAGATACGCAGTATTTT.

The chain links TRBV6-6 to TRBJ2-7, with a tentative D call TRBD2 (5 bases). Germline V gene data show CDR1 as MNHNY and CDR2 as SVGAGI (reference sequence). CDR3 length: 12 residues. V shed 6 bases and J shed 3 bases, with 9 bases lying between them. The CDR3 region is CASSPRDYEQYF. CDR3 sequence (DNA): TGTGCCAGCAGCCCCCGGGACTACGAGCAGTACTTC.

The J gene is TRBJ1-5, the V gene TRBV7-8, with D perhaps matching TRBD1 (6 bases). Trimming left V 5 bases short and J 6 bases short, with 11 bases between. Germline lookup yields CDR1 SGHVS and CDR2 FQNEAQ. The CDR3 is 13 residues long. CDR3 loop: CASSPGGAQPQHF. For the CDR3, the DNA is TGTGCCAGCAGCCCGGGGGGGGCTCAGCCCCAGCATTTT.

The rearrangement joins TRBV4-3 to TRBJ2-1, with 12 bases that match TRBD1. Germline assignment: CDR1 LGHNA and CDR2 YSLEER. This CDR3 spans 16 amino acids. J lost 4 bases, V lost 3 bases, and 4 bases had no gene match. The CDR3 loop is CASSQEGQGAYNEQFF. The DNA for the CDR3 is TGCGCCAGCAGCCAGGAGGGACAGGGGGCTTACAATGAGCAGTTCTTC.

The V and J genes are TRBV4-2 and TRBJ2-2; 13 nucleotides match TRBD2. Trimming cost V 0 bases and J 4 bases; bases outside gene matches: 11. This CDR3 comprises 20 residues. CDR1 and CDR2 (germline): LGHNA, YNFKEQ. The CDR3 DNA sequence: TGTGCCAGCAGCCAAGACCCTGTACTAGCGGGGGGGCCTAGCACCGGGGAGCTGTTTTTT. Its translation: CASSQDPVLAGGPSTGELFF.

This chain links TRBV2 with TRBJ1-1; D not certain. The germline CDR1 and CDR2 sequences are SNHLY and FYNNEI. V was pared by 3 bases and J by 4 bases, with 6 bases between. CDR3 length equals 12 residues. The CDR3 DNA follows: TGTGCCAGCAGTGATTCAGTCACTGAAGCTTTCTTT. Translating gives CASSDSVTEAFF.

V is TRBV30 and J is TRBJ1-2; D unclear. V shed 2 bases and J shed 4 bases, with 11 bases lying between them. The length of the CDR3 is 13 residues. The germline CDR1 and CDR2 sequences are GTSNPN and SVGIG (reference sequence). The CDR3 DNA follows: TGTGCCTGGAGTCACGTGGGGTTCTATGGCTACACCTTC. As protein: CAWSHVGFYGYTF. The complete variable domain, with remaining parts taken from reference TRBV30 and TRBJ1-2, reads SQTIHQWPATLVQPVGSPLSLECTVEGTSNPNLYWYRQAAGRGLQLLFYSVGIGQISSEVPQNLSASRPQDRQFILSSKKLLLSDSGFYLCAWSHVGFYGYTFGSGTRLTVV.

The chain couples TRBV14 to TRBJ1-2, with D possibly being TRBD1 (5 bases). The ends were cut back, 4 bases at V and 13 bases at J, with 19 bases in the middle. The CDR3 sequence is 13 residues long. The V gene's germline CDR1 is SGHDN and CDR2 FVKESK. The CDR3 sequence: CASSPMSQGPSTF. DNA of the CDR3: TGTGCCAGCAGCCCCATGTCTCAGGGACCCAGCACCTTC.

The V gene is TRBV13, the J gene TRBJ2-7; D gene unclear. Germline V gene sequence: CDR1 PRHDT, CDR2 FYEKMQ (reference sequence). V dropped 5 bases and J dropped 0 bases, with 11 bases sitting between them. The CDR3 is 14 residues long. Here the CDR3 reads CASSTSPSSYEQYF. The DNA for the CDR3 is TGTGCCAGCAGCACGTCCCCGAGCTCCTACGAGCAGTACTTC.

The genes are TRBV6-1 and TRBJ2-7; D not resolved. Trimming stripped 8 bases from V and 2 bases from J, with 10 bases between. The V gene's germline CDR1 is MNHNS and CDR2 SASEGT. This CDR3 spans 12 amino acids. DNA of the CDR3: TGTGCCAGCGAGGACGTAGCCTACGAGCAGTACTTC. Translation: CASEDVAYEQYF.

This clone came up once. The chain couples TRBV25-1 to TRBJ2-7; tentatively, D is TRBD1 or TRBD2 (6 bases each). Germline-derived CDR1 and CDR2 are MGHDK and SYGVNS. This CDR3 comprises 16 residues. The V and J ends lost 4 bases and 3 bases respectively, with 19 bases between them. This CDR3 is CASSGPLRGAYYEQYF. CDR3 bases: TGTGCCAGCAGTGGGCCCTTAAGGGGGGCCTACTACGAGCAGTACTTC.

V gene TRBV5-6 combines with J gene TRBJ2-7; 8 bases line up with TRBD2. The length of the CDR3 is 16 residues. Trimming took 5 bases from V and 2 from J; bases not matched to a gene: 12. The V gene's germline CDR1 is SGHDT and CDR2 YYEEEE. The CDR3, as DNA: TGTGCCAGCAGTCCCGGGGGGGGCGGTTTCCCCTACGAGCAGTACTTC. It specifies CASSPGGGGFPYEQYF.

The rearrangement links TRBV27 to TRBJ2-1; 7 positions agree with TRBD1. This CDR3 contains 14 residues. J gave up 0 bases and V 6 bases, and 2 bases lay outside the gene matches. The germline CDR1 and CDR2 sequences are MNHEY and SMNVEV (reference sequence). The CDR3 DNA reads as TGTGCCAGCAGGACAGGGAGCTCCTACAATGAGCAGTTCTTC. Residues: CASRTGSSYNEQFF.

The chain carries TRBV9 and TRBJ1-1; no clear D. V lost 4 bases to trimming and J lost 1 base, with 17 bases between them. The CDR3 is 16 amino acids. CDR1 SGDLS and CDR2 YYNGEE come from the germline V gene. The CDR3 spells CASSPLLAIPNTEAFF. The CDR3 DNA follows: TGTGCCAGCAGCCCCCTCCTCGCAATTCCGAACACTGAAGCTTTCTTT.

The CDR3 DNA reads TGTGCCAGTAGTCTCCCATTGTGGGGGGCTTTCTTT. Amino acid sequence: CASSLPLWGAFF. The chain combines TRBV19 with TRBJ1-1, with D tentatively TRBD1 (5 bases). Germline lookup yields CDR1 LNHDA and CDR2 SQIVND (reference sequence). There are 12 residues in the CDR3. V was cut by 5 bases and J by 11 bases, with 15 bases left in between.

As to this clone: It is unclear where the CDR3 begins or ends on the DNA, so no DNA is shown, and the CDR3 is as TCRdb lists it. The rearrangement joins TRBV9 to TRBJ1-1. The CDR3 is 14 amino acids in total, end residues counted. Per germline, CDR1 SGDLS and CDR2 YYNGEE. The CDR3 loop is CASSVGPGDTEAFF.

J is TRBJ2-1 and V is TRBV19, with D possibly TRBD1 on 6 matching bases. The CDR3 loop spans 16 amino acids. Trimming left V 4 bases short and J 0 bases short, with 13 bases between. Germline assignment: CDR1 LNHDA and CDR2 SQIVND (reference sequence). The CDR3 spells CASSTPQGSSYNEQFF. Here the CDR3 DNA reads TGTGCCAGTAGTACCCCTCAGGGGAGCTCCTACAATGAGCAGTTCTTC.

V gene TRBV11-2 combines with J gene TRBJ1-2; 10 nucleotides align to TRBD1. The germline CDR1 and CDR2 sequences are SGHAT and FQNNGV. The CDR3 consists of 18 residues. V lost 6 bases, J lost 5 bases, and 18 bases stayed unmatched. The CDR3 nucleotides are TGTGCCAGCAGATTTATACCATCGGGACAGGGGAAGGATTATGGCTACACCTTC. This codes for CASRFIPSGQGKDYGYTF.